The 27 T cell receptor beta chains below come from one sample, sequenced in a study of T cell responses to AZD1222 COVID-19 vaccine. Profiling relied on immunoSEQ multiplex PCR, and the TCRdb table lists in-frame clones only, not all of them. The profile shows 150,000 to 200,000 clones, less than 95% of them singletons. The sequences come from peripheral blood, collected on day 0 of AZD1222 vaccination. All receptors derive from an adult in good health.

The J gene is TRBJ2-3, the V gene TRBV19, with a tentative D call TRBD2 (6 bases). This CDR3 has 18 residues. V shed 1 base and J shed 1 base, with 18 bases lying between them. The germline CDR1 and CDR2 sequences are LNHDA and SQIVND (reference sequence). In DNA, the CDR3 is TGTGCCAGTAGTATAGGAAGGGAGCCCAGGAGGGGCACAGATACGCAGTATTTT. It encodes CASSIGREPRRGTDTQYF.

The chain couples TRBV15 to TRBJ1-2, with 8 bases lining up with TRBD1. The V gene's germline CDR1 is LNHNV and CDR2 YYDKDF (reference sequence). CDR3 length: 14 residues. J was trimmed by 4 bases and V by 2 bases; bases with no gene match: 3. The CDR3 DNA reads TGTGCCACCAGCAGATCTGGACAGGGCTATGGCTACACCTTC. It yields the protein CATSRSGQGYGYTF.

The chain links TRBV19 to TRBJ2-5, with TRBD1 matching 8 bases. Looked up from germline, CDR1 is LNHDA and CDR2 is SQIVND (reference sequence). The CDR3 runs to 17 residues. V shed 5 bases, J shed 1 base, and the junction held 12 bases outside the gene matches. The CDR3 bases are TGTGCCAGTAGTGCCCCCCCGACAGGGGACCTCCAAGAGACCCAGTACTTC. Translating it yields CASSAPPTGDLQETQYF.

The chain recombines TRBV7-9 with TRBJ1-1, with D perhaps matching TRBD1 (5 bases). The CDR3 is 15 amino acids. The germline V gene has CDR1 SEHNR and CDR2 FQNEAQ (reference sequence). V lost 5 bases and J 7 bases, leaving 20 bases between the germline ends. CDR3 nucleotides: TGTGCCAGCAGCGTATCCACTGGGACGGCCCTTGAAGCTTTCTTT. It encodes CASSVSTGTALEAFF.

The rearrangement uses TRBV7-2 and TRBJ2-7; maybe TRBD2 (6 bases). Germline CDR1 SGHTA, CDR2 FQGNSA. Trimming removed 3 bases at V and 0 bases at J, with 9 bases between. The CDR3 has 14 residues. The CDR3 DNA sequence: TGTGCCAGCAGCTTCGGGGGTCCCTCCTACGAGCAGTACTTC. This translates into CASSFGGPSYEQYF.

The chain is built from TRBV3-1 (or the pseudogene TRBV3-2) and TRBJ1-6; possibly TRBD1 for D (6 bases). CDR1 LGHDT and CDR2 YNNKEL come from the germline V gene (reference sequence). This CDR3 comprises 15 residues. Deletions cut 5 bases from V and 6 bases from J, with 14 bases between. In DNA, the CDR3 is TGTGCCAGCAGCGAGGTACAGGGAGGTAATTCACCCCTCCACTTT. Amino acids: CASSEVQGGNSPLHF.

V usage is TRBV7-9 and J usage is TRBJ2-1; D ambiguous. The CDR3 length is 12 residues. V was pared by 5 bases and J by 11 bases, with 13 bases between. Germline loops: CDR1 SEHNR, CDR2 FQNEAQ (reference sequence). CDR3 amino acids: CASSLWAPQQFF. DNA of the CDR3: TGTGCCAGCAGCCTCTGGGCGCCTCAGCAGTTCTTC.

V usage is TRBV5-1 and J usage is TRBJ2-5; D unclear. The CDR3 totals 13 residues. The germline CDR1 and CDR2 sequences are SGHRS and YFSETQ. Deletions cut 0 bases from V and 1 base from J, with 4 bases between. CDR3 sequence: CASSLATQETQYF. As DNA, the CDR3 is TGCGCCAGCAGCTTGGCGACCCAAGAGACCCAGTACTTC.

On this clone itself: Other DNA sequences in the same sample also yield this CDR3. The chain recombines TRBV27 with TRBJ1-1, with a weak D call TRBD1 (5 bases). The length of the CDR3 is 13 residues. V was cut by 8 bases and J by 5 bases, with 15 bases left in between. CDR1 and CDR2 from the germline V gene are MNHEY and SMNVEV (reference sequence). CDR3 region: CASWTGGWTEAFF. In nucleotides, the CDR3 is TGTGCCAGCTGGACGGGGGGTTGGACTGAAGCTTTCTTT.

J is TRBJ2-3 and V is TRBV5-6; D is uncertain. The V end was cut by 0 bases, the J end by 0 bases, with 8 bases between. Germline V gene lookup returns CDR1 SGHDT and CDR2 YYEEEE. This CDR3 contains 15 residues. CDR3 in DNA: TGTGCCAGCAGCTTGGACCCAACCAGCACAGATACGCAGTATTTT. Protein sequence: CASSLDPTSTDTQYF.

The genes are TRBV18 and TRBJ1-1; D is ambiguous. Trimming shortened V by 2 bases and J by 3 bases, and 10 bases separated the two germline ends. Germline CDR1 KGHSH, CDR2 LQKENI. This CDR3 has 14 amino acids. CDR3 region: CASSPSGTHTEAFF. CDR3 sequence (DNA): TGTGCCAGCTCACCAAGCGGCACACACACTGAAGCTTTCTTT.

The chain recombines TRBV5-4 with TRBJ1-2; no firm D call. Germline lookup yields CDR1 SGHNT and CDR2 YYREEE (reference sequence). V was pared by 0 bases and J by 10 bases, with 7 bases between. The length of the CDR3 is 11 residues. In DNA form, the CDR3 reads TGTGCCAGCAGCTTGGATGCGGCCTACACCTTC. Translation gives CASSLDAAYTF.

This clone is a singleton in its sample. V is TRBV6-6 and J is TRBJ2-3, with TRBD2 identical over 9 bases. Trimming cost V 6 bases and J 0 bases; bases outside gene matches: 19. CDR1 and CDR2 (germline): MNHNY, SVGAGI (reference sequence). The CDR3 extends over 20 amino acids. CDR3 amino acids: CASSVYVAGASSASTDTQYF. CDR3 nucleotide sequence: TGTGCCAGCAGCGTTTACGTAGCGGGGGCCTCGAGTGCTAGCACAGATACGCAGTATTTT.

Notes on this clone: Other DNA sequences within the sample encode an identical CDR3. V usage is TRBV7-2 and J usage is TRBJ2-7; TRBD1 agrees at 11 bases. The CDR3 is 14 amino acids. V shed 5 bases and J 3 bases; nucleotides not matched to a gene: 3. CDR1 is SGHTA, CDR2 FQGNSA, per germline. The CDR3 spells CASSPGTGGYEQYF. CDR3 nucleotide sequence: TGTGCCAGCAGCCCGGGGACAGGGGGCTACGAGCAGTACTTC. Full variable domain (missing parts from reference TRBV7-2 and TRBJ2-7): GAGVSQSPSNKVTEKGKDVELRCDPISGHTALYWYRQSLGQGLEFLIYFQGNSAPDKSGLPSDRFSAERTGGSVSTLTIQRTQQEDSAVYLCASSPGTGGYEQYFGPGTRLTVT.

The V and J genes are TRBV6-5 and TRBJ2-2, with 9 bases identical to TRBD1. V lost 6 bases to trimming and J lost 5 bases; unmatched junction nucleotides: 1. The CDR3 length is 13 residues. The V gene's germline CDR1 is MNHEY and CDR2 SVGAGI. CDR3 coding DNA: TGTGCCAGCAGCGGGACAGGGACCGGGGAGCTGTTTTTT. Its protein product is CASSGTGTGELFF.

V gene TRBV9 combines with J gene TRBJ1-6, with D perhaps matching TRBD1 (5 bases). CDR1 SGDLS and CDR2 YYNGEE come from the germline V gene. This CDR3 is built from 12 residues. Trimming left V 0 bases short and J 13 bases short, with 8 bases between. This chain's CDR3 is CASSVGGYPLHF. The CDR3, as DNA: TGTGCCAGCAGCGTAGGGGGGTACCCCCTCCACTTT.

The V gene is TRBV10-3, the J gene TRBJ2-2; no definite D call. Germline CDR1 and CDR2: ENHRY and SYGVKD. With 0 bases removed from V and 5 bases from J, the gap between germline ends came to 7 bases. This CDR3 comprises 14 residues. The DNA of the CDR3 is TGTGCCATCAGTGAGTCCGGTGGGACCGGGGAGCTGTTTTTT. Amino acids: CAISESGGTGELFF.

The gene calls are TRBV19 and TRBJ2-4, with a weak D call TRBD1 (6 bases). Germline V gene sequence: CDR1 LNHDA, CDR2 SQIVND (reference sequence). V lost 7 bases, J lost 0 bases, and 19 bases lay in between. The CDR3 covers 17 residues. CDR3 nucleotide sequence: TGTGCCAGTACCCCAGAAACAGGGCCCTTAGCCAAAAACATTCAGTACTTC. Amino acid sequence: CASTPETGPLAKNIQYF.

This CDR3 is CASSQGTDFRDSNQPQHF. CDR3 DNA: TGTGCCAGCAGCCAAGGAACCGACTTCAGGGATTCCAATCAGCCCCAGCATTTT. The chain couples TRBV3-1 (or the pseudogene TRBV3-2) to TRBJ1-5, with a possible D match to TRBD1 (5 bases). Trimming took 1 base from V and 3 from J, leaving 19 bases between them. The CDR3 sequence is 18 residues long. Germline-derived CDR1 and CDR2 are LGHDT and YNNKEL (reference sequence).

J is TRBJ1-6 and V is TRBV10-3, with 8 nucleotides matching TRBD1. The V and J ends lost 5 bases and 5 bases, in that order; junction bases with no gene match: 17. CDR1 is ENHRY and CDR2 is SYGVKD in the germline V gene. This CDR3 spans 19 amino acids. DNA of the CDR3: TGTGCCATCAGTCGCGGGGGCCCCCCGACAGGGGTACATAATTCACCCCTCCACTTT. It is translated as CAISRGGPPTGVHNSPLHF.

The CDR3: CASSERTSGGLPDTQYF. CDR3 in DNA: TGTGCCAGCAGTGAAAGGACTAGCGGGGGCCTACCAGATACGCAGTATTTT. The rearrangement uses TRBV25-1 and TRBJ2-3, with TRBD2 identical over 13 bases. Germline assignment: CDR1 MGHDK and CDR2 SYGVNS. The CDR3 is 17 residues long. J lost 4 bases, V lost 2 bases, and 6 bases had no gene match. The full variable domain, with the rest looked up from reference TRBV25-1 and TRBJ2-3, is EADIYQTPRYLVIGTGKKITLECSQTMGHDKMYWYQQDPGMELHLIHYSYGVNSTEKGDLSSESTVSRIRTEHFPLTLESARPSHTSQYLCASSERTSGGLPDTQYFGPGTRLTVL.

The chain couples TRBV30 to TRBJ1-5; D possibly corresponds to TRBD1 (5 bases). The CDR3 spans 13 residues. V lost 1 base to trimming and J lost 7 bases, with 11 bases between them. Germline V lookup: CDR1 GTSNPN, CDR2 SVGIG (reference sequence). The DNA for the CDR3 is TGTGCCTGGAGTGGGGGGTACGGGCAGCCCCAGCATTTT. Encoded protein: CAWSGGYGQPQHF.

The genes are TRBV7-6 and TRBJ2-6; D is unresolved. Germline V gene sequence: CDR1 SGHVS, CDR2 FNYEAQ. The CDR3 runs 16 residues. V lost 5 bases and J 0 bases, leaving 11 bases between the germline ends. The CDR3 coding sequence is TGTGCCAGCAGCCCCTTTGATGGCTCTGGGGCCAACGTCCTGACTTTC. Translation: CASSPFDGSGANVLTF.

J is TRBJ1-3 and V is TRBV4-1; D unclear. The CDR3 is 17 residues long. Per germline, CDR1 MGHRA and CDR2 YSYEKL. V dropped 4 bases and J dropped 0 bases, with 16 bases sitting between them. The CDR3 protein is CASSPLFYPSSGNTIYF. CDR3 bases: TGCGCCAGCAGCCCCCTATTTTATCCTAGCTCTGGAAACACCATATATTTT.

The chain uses TRBV4-3 and TRBJ2-3; 7 bases fit TRBD1. J was trimmed by 5 bases and V by 3 bases; bases with no gene match: 8. The germline V gene encodes CDR1 LGHNA and CDR2 YSLEER. The length of the CDR3 is 15 residues. CDR3 region: CASSQEDRAIDTQYF. The CDR3 DNA follows: TGCGCCAGCAGCCAGGAAGACAGGGCGATAGATACGCAGTATTTT.

The J gene is TRBJ2-1, the V gene TRBV4-2; D is unclear. V was cut by 2 bases and J by 6 bases, with 8 bases left in between. Germline assignment: CDR1 LGHNA and CDR2 YNFKEQ. The CDR3 totals 13 residues. CDR3 region: CASSQYLFNEQFF. In DNA form, the CDR3 reads TGTGCCAGCAGCCAATATCTGTTCAATGAGCAGTTCTTC.

CDR3 residues: CASSEQVTQLYEQYF. CDR3 in DNA: TGCGCCAGCAGCGAACAAGTGACTCAACTCTACGAGCAGTACTTC. The chain carries TRBV23-1 and TRBJ2-7; D remains ambiguous. TRBV23-1 is an open reading frame whose function is uncertain. The CDR3 is 15 residues long. Trimming removed 6 bases from V and 3 bases from J, with 18 bases in between.